These T cell receptor beta chains were read from a single sample in a study of T-cell reconstitution after alpha-beta-depleted transplantation in children. TCRdb processed the PCR reads anew with MiXCR; each CDR3 protein has one entry. The repertoire holds some 600,000 distinct CDR3 sequences, with roughly 13% as singletons. The material was PBMCs, mostly from graft donor cells, obtained 360 days after TCRalphabeta/CD19-depleted stem cell transplant. These receptors originate from a male patient younger than 18 who had a stem cell transplant for acute myeloid leukemia, so the T cells may come from the graft donor. CDR3s include the opening cysteine and the closing phenylalanine or tryptophan. Each record gives: clone size, V gene, J gene, D gene, CDR3 protein, CDR3 DNA. The D gene is left open where the match is weak. Some rows have no size entry. The others give once, few or many, or a class for an expanded clone.

clone_size: few
v_call: TRBV6-2/TRBV6-3
j_call: TRBJ2-1
d_call: .
cdr3_aa: CASSYGAAGEQFF
cdr3_nt: TGTGCCAGCAGTTATGGGGCGGCGGGAGAGCAGTTCTTC

clone_size: few
v_call: TRBV5-1
j_call: TRBJ2-2
d_call: TRBD2
cdr3_aa: CASSLQGPRGAGVRTGELFF
cdr3_nt: TGCGCCAGCAGCTTGCAAGGGCCCAGGGGAGCGGGAGTAAGGACCGGGGAGCTGTTTTTT

clone_size: many
v_call: TRBV7-9
j_call: TRBJ1-2
d_call: .
cdr3_aa: CASSFLWGDYGYTF
cdr3_nt: .

clone_size: few
v_call: TRBV28
j_call: TRBJ2-7
d_call: .
cdr3_aa: CASSSTRTVGYEQYF
cdr3_nt: TGTGCCAGCAGTTCGACTAGGACGGTTGGCTACGAGCAGTACTTC

clone_size: few
v_call: TRBV10-3
j_call: TRBJ2-5
d_call: TRBD2
cdr3_aa: CAISGTSGIKVEETQYF
cdr3_nt: TGTGCCATCAGCGGGACTAGCGGGATAAAGGTCGAAGAGACCCAGTACTTC

clone_size: few
v_call: TRBV27
j_call: TRBJ2-2
d_call: .
cdr3_aa: CASSPSLWGGGGELFF
cdr3_nt: TGTGCCAGCAGTCCCTCCCTTTGGGGCGGAGGCGGGGAGCTGTTTTTT

clone_size: .
v_call: TRBV7-6
j_call: TRBJ1-1
d_call: .
cdr3_aa: CASSRTGTAEAFF
cdr3_nt: TGTGCCAGCAGCCGTACAGGGACCGCTGAAGCTTTCTTT

clone_size: .
v_call: TRBV4-3
j_call: TRBJ2-7
d_call: .
cdr3_aa: CASSQDGAPEDREYF
cdr3_nt: TGCGCCAGCAGCCAAGATGGTGCGCCCGAGGATCGAGAGTACTTC

clone_size: many
v_call: TRBV20-1
j_call: TRBJ2-1
d_call: TRBD2
cdr3_aa: CSATPLAGGRNEQFF
cdr3_nt: TGCAGTGCAACCCCCCTAGCGGGAGGGAGGAATGAGCAGTTCTTC

clone_size: few
v_call: TRBV7-9
j_call: TRBJ2-2
d_call: .
cdr3_aa: CASSLTSLGGLFF
cdr3_nt: TGTGCCAGCAGCTTAACCAGCTTAGGCGGGCTGTTTTTT

clone_size: many
v_call: TRBV30
j_call: TRBJ2-7
d_call: TRBD2
cdr3_aa: CACSKTGGHYEQYF
cdr3_nt: TGTGCCTGCTCGAAGACGGGAGGTCACTACGAGCAGTACTTC

clone_size: .
v_call: TRBV7-9
j_call: TRBJ2-7
d_call: .
cdr3_aa: CASTQGGTEQYF
cdr3_nt: TGTGCCAGCACCCAAGGGGGGACCGAGCAGTACTTC

clone_size: .
v_call: TRBV6-5
j_call: TRBJ2-1
d_call: TRBD2
cdr3_aa: CASSYGLAGVDEQFF
cdr3_nt: TGTGCCAGCAGTTACGGACTAGCGGGAGTGGATGAGCAGTTCTTC